This T cell receptor beta chain was identified during a study of CD8 T cells in ankylosing spondylitis. The CDR3 extends over 13 amino acids. The V and J ends lost 6 bases and 4 bases respectively, with 12 bases between them. One entry per CDR3 protein, called by TCRdb with MiXCR from the 5' RACE reads. The repertoire holds 350,000 to 550,000 distinct CDR3 sequences, with about 24% as singletons. At least ten counts were recorded for this clonotype. Its antigen is currently unknown. Whole-study results and caveats: Clones linked to disease, bearing a CD8+ phenotype, were relatively rare in peripheral blood. What seemed typical of ankylosing spondylitis blood was a TCR beta motif built from under 10 highly homologous variants.

The sequence was collected from a male donor with ankylosing spondylitis. The specimen sequenced was blood, either unsorted or a sorted T cell fraction (not recorded which). V is TRBV12-3 or TRBV12-4 and J is TRBJ1-1, with D possibly TRBD1 on 5 matching bases. The DNA for the CDR3 is TGTGCCAGCAGCTTTGGGGCCGGCACTGAAGCTTTCTTT. This translates into CASSFGAGTEAFF.